Here is one T cell receptor (beta chain) with its context. No antigen is known for it. Trimming pared 5 bases from V and 3 bases from J, leaving 11 bases between. The CDR3 extends over 13 amino acids. Looked up from germline, CDR1 is ENHRY and CDR2 is SYGVKD. Sequenced by immunoSEQ multiplex PCR; TCRdb stores in-frame clones only, minus some. The table lists 160,000 or so clones, around 89% of them singletons. The data were taken from a study of cytomegalovirus exposure and HLA in healthy donors. Study-wide points: Cytomegalovirus-associated TCR beta chains were listed, numbering some 170. Through in vitro validation, a few CMV-associated chains were shown to be specific for CMV antigens.

The receptor was isolated from a man aged 18 to 35 in good health and CMV-seronegative. Input material: PBMCs. The chain is built from TRBV10-3 and TRBJ2-7; D perhaps matches TRBD2 (6 bases). CDR3 protein: CAISMEGFYEQYF. In DNA form, the CDR3 reads TGTGCCATCAGTATGGAGGGTTTCTACGAGCAGTACTTC.